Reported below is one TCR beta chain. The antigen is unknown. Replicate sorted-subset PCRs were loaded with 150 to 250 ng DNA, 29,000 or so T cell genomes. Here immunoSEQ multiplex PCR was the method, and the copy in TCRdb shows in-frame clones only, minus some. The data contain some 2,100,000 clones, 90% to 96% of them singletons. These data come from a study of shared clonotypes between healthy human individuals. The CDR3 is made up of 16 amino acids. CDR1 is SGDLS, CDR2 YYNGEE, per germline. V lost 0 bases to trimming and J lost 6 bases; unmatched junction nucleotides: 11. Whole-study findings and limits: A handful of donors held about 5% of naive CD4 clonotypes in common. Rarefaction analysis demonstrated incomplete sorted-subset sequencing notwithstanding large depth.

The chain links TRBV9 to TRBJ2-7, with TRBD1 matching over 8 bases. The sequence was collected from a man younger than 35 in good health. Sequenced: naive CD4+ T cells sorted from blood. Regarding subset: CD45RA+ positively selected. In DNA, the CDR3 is TGTGCCAGCAGCGTAGAGGCCCAGGGGGCCGTGGGCGAGCAGTACTTC. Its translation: CASSVEAQGAVGEQYF.